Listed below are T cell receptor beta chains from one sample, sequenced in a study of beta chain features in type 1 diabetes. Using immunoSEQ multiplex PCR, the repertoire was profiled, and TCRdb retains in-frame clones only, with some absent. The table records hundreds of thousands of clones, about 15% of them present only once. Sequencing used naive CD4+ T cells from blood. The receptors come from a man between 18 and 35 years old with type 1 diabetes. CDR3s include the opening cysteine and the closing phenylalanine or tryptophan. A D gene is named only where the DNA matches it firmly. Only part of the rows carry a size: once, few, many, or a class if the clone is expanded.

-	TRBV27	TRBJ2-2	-	TGTGCCAGCAGTTTTATACAGGGGAACACCGGGGAGCTGTTTTTT	CASSFIQGNTGELFF
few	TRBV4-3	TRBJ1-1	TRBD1	TGCGCCAGCAGCCAATCGACAGGGGAAGCTTTCTTT	CASSQSTGEAFF
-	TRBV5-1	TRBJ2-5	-	TGCGCCAGCAGCCACAATAAGATCGGGGATTTCCAAGAGACCCAGTACTTC	CASSHNKIGDFQETQYF
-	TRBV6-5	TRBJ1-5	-	TGTGCCAGCAGTTTTAGTCAGCGGAATCAGCCCCAGCATTTT	CASSFSQRNQPQHF
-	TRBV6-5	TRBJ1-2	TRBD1	TGTGCCAGCAGTCACCGGACAGGGGGCTATGGCTACACCTTC	CASSHRTGGYGYTF
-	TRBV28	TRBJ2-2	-	TGTGCCAGCAGCCTTAACAGGGTCGGGGAGCTGTTTTTT	CASSLNRVGELFF
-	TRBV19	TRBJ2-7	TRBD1	TGTGCCAGTAGTACCCGGGACAGGGAACCCTACGAGCAGTACTTC	CASSTRDREPYEQYF
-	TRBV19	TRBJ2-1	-	TGTGCCAGTAGCCGGAGAGGCTCCTACAATGAGCAGTTCTTC	CASSRRGSYNEQFF
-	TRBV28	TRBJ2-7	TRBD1	TGTGCCAGCAGGTCCGAGACAGGGGCCTCCTACGAGCAGTACTTC	CASRSETGASYEQYF
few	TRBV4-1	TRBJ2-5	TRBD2	TGCGCCAGCAGCCAAGGAGCGGGGGCACGGGGAGAGACCCAGTACTTC	CASSQGAGARGETQYF
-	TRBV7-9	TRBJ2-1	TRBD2	TGTGCCAGCAGCTCCGACGGACTAGCGATCTCCTACAATGAGCAGTTCTTC	CASSSDGLAISYNEQFF
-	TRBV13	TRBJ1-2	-	TGTGCCAGCAGCCGCACAGGAAACTATGGCTACACCTTC	CASSRTGNYGYTF
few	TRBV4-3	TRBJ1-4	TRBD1	TGCGCCAGCAGCCTCGACAGGGCAGTGGAAAAACTGTTTTTT	CASSLDRAVEKLFF
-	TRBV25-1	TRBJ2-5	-	TGTGCCAGCAGCCTTTCAGGGGAGACCCAGTACTTC	CASSLSGETQYF
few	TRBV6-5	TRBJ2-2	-	TGTGCCAGCAGTTACGGAATGAGGATCGGGGAGCTGTTTTTT	CASSYGMRIGELFF
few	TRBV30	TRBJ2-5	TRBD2	TGTGCCTGTCGCCGACTAGCGGGAGCGGCCCAAGAGACCCAGTACTTC	CACRRLAGAAQETQYF
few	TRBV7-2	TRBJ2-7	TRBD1	TGTGCCAGCAGCTTAAACAGGGGAAGGTACGAGCAGTACTTC	CASSLNRGRYEQYF
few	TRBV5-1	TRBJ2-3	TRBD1	TGCGCCAGCAGGCGGACAGGGGGGACCACAGATACGCAGTATTTT	CASRRTGGTTDTQYF
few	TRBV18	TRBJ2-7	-	TGTGCCAGCTCACCTTGGACACAGGAGCTGTACTTC	CASSPWTQELYF
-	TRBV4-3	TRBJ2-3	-	TGCGCCAGCAGCCAAGACCCAGGTCGCACAGATACGCAGTATTTT	CASSQDPGRTDTQYF
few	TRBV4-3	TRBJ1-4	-	TGCGCCAGCAGCCAAGCGGGGGATTCAGGAAAACTGTTTTTT	CASSQAGDSGKLFF
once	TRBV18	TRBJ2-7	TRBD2	TGTGCCAGCTCACCACCGAGTAGCGGGAGCTACGAGCAGTACTTC	CASSPPSSGSYEQYF
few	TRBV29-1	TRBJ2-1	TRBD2	TGCAGCGTTTTCCCTAGCGGGCGGAACAATGAGCAGTTCTTC	CSVFPSGRNNEQFF
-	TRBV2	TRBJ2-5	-	TGTGCCAGCAGCTTCACTGTGGAGACCCAGTACTTC	CASSFTVETQYF
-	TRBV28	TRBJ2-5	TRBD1	TGTGCCAGCACCCGGACAGGTCGTCCTACCCAGTACTTC	CASTRTGRPTQYF
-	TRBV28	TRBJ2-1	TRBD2	TGTGCCAGCAGTTTATTCGGACTAGCGGGAGGAGATGAGCAGTTCTTC	CASSLFGLAGGDEQFF
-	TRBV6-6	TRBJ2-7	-	TGTGCCAGTACAACGGACGGGAGTGACTACGAGCAGTACTTC	CASTTDGSDYEQYF
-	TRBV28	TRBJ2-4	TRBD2	TGTGCCAGCAGCCCGGGACTAGCGGGGGGGGGCATTCAGTACTTC	CASSPGLAGGGIQYF
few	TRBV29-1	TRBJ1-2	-	TGCAGCGTTTCAGGGGGCTACACCTTC	CSVSGGYTF
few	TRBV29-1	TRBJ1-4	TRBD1	TGCAGCGTTGAGGGGACAGGGAGCGAAAAACTGTTTTTT	CSVEGTGSEKLFF
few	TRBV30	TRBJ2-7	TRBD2	TGTGCCTGGAGTCCCTTCTTGACTAGCGGGAGTTACTACGAGCAGTACTTC	CAWSPFLTSGSYYEQYF